This T cell receptor beta chain was retrieved from a study of a mutant IDH1 vaccine in newly diagnosed glioma. About this clone itself: No antigen is known for it.

Clones were sequenced by immunoSEQ multiplex PCR, and TCRdb holds only the in-frame ones, with some missing. The data show some 130,000 clones, around three quarters seen once. The CDR3 runs to 15 residues. Germline CDR1 MNHNS, CDR2 SASEGT. Trimming took 6 bases from V and 1 from J, leaving 13 bases between them. Stated time point: week 11, during vaccination. Every vaccination contained 300 ug of the mutant IDH1 20-mer peptide and was paired with topical imiquimod. The chain recombines TRBV6-1 with TRBJ1-5; D is perhaps TRBD1 (6 bases). The input for sequencing was PBMCs, taken from a glioma patient whose treatment included an IDH1 peptide vaccine. This sequence originates from a man between 40 and 49 years old with glioma. The CDR3 region is CASRIGTPSNQPQHF. Written as DNA, the CDR3 is TGTGCCAGCAGAATCGGGACACCCAGCAATCAGCCCCAGCATTTT.